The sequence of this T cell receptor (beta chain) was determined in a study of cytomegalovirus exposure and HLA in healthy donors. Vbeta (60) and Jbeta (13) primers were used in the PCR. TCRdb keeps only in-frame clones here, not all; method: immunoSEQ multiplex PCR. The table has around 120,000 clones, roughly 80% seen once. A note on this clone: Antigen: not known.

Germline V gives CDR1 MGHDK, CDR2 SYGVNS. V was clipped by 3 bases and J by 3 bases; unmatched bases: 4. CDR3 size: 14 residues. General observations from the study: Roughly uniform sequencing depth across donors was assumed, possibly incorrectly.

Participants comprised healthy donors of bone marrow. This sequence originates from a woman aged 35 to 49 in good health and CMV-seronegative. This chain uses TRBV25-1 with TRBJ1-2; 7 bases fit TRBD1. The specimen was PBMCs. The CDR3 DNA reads TGTGCCAGCAGTGATAGGGGGCCCCACTATGGCTACACCTTC. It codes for CASSDRGPHYGYTF.